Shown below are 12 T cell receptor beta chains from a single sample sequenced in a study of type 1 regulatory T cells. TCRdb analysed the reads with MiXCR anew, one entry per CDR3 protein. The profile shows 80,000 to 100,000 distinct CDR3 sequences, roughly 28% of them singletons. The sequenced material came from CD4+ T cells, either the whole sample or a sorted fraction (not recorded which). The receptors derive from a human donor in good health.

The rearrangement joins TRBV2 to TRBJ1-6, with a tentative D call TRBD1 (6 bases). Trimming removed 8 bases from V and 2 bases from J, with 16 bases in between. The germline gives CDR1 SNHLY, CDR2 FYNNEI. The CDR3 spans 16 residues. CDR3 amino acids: CASSNDRTTYNSPLHF. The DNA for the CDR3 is TGTGCCAGCTCCAATGACAGGACAACCTATAATTCACCCCTCCACTTT.

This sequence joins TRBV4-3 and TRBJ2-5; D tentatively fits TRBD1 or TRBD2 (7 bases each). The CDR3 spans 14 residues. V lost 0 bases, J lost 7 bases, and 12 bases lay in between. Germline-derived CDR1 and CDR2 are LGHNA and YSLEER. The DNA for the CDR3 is TGCGCCAGCAGCCAAGATACAGGGGAGGGGACCCAGTACTTC. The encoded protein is CASSQDTGEGTQYF.

CDR3 region: CASNLGTSYEQYF. The DNA for the CDR3 is TGTGCCAGCAACCTTGGGACTAGCTACGAGCAGTACTTC. The chain uses TRBV28 and TRBJ2-7, with 8 bases identical to TRBD2. The junction had 5 bases not matched to a gene; V was cut back by 7 bases and J by 3 bases. This CDR3 is built from 13 residues. Germline assignment: CDR1 MDHEN and CDR2 SYDVKM.

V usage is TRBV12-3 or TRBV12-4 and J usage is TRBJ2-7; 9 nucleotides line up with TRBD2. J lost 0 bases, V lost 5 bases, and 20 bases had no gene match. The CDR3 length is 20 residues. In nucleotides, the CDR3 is TGTGCCAGCAGTCCCTCCCCGGGAGCGGGAGGATTGCAAAGCTCCTACGAGCAGTACTTC. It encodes CASSPSPGAGGLQSSYEQYF.

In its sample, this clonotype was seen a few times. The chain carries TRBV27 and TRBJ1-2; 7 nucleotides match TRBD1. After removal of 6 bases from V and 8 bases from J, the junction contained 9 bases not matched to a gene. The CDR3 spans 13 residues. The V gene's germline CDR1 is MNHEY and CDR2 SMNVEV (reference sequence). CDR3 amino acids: CASRPTGARGYTF. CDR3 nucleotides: TGTGCCAGCAGACCAACAGGGGCGCGGGGCTACACCTTC.

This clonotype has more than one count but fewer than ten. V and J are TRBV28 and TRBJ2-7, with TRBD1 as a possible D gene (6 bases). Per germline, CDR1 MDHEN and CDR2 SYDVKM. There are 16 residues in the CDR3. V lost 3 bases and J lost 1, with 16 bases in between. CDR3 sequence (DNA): TGTGCCAGCAGTTTCCCCAGGGGCACCTCTTCCTACGAGCAGTACTTC. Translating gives CASSFPRGTSSYEQYF.

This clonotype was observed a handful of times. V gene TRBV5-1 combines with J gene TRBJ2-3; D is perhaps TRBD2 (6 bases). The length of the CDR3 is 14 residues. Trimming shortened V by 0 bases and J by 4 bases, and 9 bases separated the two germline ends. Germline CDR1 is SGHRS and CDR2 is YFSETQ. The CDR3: CASSLASGADTQYF. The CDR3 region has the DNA TGCGCCAGCAGCTTGGCTTCGGGGGCAGATACGCAGTATTTT.

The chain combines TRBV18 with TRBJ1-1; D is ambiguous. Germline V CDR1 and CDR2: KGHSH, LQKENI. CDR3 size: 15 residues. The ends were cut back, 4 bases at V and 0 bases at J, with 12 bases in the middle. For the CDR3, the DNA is TGTGCCAGCTCACAAGGCGCCAGGATGAACACTGAAGCTTTCTTT. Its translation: CASSQGARMNTEAFF. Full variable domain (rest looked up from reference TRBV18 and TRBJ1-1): NAGVMQNPRHLVRRRGQEARLRCSPMKGHSHVYWYRQLPEEGLKFMVYLQKENIIDESGMPKERFSAEFPKEGPSILRIQQVVRGDSAAYFCASSQGARMNTEAFFGQGTRLTVV.

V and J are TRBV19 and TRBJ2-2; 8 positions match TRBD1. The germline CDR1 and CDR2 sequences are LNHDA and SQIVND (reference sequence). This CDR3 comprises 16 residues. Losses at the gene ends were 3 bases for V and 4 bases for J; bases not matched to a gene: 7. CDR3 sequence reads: CASSIFQGAGTGELFF. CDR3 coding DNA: TGTGCCAGTAGTATCTTCCAGGGGGCTGGCACCGGGGAGCTGTTTTTT.

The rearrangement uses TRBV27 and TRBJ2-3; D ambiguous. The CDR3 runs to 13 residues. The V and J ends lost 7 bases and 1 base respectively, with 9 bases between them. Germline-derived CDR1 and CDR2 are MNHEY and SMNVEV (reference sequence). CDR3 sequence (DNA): TGTGCCAGCACAGACGATGGCACAGATACGCAGTATTTT. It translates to CASTDDGTDTQYF.

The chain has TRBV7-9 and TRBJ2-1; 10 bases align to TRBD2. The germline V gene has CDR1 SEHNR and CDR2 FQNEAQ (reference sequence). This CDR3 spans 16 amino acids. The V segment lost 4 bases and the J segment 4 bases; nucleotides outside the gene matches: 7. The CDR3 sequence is CASSSPPLAGYNEQFF. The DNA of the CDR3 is TGTGCCAGCAGCTCCCCCCCACTAGCGGGATACAATGAGCAGTTCTTC.

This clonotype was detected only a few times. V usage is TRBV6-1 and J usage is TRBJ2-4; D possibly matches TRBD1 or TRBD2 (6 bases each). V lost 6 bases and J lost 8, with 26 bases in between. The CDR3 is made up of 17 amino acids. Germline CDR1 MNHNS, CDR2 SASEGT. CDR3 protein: CASRERGAELSFDIQYF. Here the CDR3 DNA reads TGTGCCAGCAGGGAAAGGGGGGCCGAGTTGAGTTTTGACATTCAGTACTTC.